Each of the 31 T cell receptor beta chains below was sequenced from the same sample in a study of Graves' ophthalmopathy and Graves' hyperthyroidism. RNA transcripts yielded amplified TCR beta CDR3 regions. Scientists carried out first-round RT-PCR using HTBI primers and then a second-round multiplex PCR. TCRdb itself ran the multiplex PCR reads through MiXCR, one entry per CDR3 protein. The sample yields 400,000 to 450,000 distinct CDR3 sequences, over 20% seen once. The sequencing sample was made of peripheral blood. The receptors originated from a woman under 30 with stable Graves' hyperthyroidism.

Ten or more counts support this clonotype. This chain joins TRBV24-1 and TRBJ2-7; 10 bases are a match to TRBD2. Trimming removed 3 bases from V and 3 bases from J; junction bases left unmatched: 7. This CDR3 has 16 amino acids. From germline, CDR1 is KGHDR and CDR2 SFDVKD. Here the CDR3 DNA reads TGTGCCACCAGTGATGCCCAAGGACTAGCGGTCTACGAGCAGTACTTC. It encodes CATSDAQGLAVYEQYF.

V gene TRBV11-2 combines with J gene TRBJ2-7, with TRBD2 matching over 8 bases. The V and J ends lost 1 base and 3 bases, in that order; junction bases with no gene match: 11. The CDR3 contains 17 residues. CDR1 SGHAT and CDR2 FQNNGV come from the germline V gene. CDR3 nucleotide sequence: TGTGCCAGCAGCTTAGTATTGGGGCTAGCGGGCAGCTACGAGCAGTACTTC. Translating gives CASSLVLGLAGSYEQYF. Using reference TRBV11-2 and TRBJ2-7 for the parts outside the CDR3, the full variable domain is EAGVAQSPRYKIIEKRQSVAFWCNPISGHATLYWYQQILGQGPKLLIQFQNNGVVDDSQLPKDRFSAERLKGVDSTLKIQPAKLEDSAVYLCASSLVLGLAGSYEQYFGPGTRLTVT.

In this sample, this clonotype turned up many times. This CDR3 reads CASSPDRRGNIQYF. As DNA, the CDR3 is TGTGCCAGCTCACCCGACAGGCGGGGGAACATTCAGTACTTC. The chain employs TRBV18 and TRBJ2-4; D is perhaps TRBD2 (7 bases). Germline CDR1 and CDR2: KGHSH and LQKENI. The V and J ends lost 3 bases and 7 bases respectively, with 13 bases between them. The CDR3 has 14 residues.

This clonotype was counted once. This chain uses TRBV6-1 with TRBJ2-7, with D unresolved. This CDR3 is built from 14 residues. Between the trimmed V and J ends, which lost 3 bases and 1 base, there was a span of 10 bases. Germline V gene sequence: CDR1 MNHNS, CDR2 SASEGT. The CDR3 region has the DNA TGTGCCAGCAGTGAGCGCAGTAAATCCTACGAGCAGTACTTC. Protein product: CASSERSKSYEQYF.

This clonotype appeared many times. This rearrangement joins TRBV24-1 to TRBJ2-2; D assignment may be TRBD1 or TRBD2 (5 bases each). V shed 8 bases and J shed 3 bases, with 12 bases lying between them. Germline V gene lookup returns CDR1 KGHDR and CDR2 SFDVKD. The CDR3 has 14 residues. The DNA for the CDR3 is TGTGCCACCATGGGACCCTTGGACACCGGGGAGCTGTTTTTT. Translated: CATMGPLDTGELFF.

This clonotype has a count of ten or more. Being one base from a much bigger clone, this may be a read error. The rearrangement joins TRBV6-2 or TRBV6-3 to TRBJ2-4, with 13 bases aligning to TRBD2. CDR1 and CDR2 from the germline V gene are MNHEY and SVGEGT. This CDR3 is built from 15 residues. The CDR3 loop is CASSRTSGSFGIKYF. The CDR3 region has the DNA TGTGCCAGCAGTCGGACTAGCGGGAGTTTTGGCATTAAGTACTTC.

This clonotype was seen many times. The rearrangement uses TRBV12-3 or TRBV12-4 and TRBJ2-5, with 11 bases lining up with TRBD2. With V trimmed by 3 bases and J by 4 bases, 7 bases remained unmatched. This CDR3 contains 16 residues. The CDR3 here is CASSFGTSGGRETQYF. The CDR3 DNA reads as TGTGCCAGCAGTTTCGGGACTAGCGGAGGAAGAGAGACCCAGTACTTC.

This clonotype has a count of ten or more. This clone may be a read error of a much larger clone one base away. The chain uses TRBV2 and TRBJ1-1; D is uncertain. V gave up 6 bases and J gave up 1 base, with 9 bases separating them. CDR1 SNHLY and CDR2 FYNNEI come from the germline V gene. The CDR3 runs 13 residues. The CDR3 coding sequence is TGTGCCAGCAGCATGACCCCGAACACTGAAGCTTTCTTT. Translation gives CASSMTPNTEAFF.

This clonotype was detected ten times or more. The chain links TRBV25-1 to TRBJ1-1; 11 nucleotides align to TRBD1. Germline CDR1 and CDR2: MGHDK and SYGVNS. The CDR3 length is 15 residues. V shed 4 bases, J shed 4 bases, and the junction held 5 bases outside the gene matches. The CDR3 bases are TGTGCCAGCAGTGGGTCCGGGACAGGGGGCACTGAAGCTTTCTTT. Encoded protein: CASSGSGTGGTEAFF.

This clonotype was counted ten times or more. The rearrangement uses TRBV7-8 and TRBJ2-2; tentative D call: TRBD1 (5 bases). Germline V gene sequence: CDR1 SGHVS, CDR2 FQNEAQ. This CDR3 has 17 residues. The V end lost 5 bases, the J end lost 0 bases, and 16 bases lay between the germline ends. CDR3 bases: TGTGCCAGCAGCCACCGAGACAGCCCCTCGAACACCGGGGAGCTGTTTTTT. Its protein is CASSHRDSPSNTGELFF.

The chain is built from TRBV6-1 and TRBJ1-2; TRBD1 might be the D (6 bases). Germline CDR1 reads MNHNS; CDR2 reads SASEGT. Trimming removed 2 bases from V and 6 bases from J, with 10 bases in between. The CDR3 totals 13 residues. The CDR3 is CASSERDTDGYTF. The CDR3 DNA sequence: TGTGCCAGCAGTGAAAGGGACACCGATGGCTACACCTTC.

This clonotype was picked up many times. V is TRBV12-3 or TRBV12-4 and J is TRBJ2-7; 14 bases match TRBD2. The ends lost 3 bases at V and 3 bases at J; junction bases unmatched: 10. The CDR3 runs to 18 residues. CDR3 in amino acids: CASSFGTSGRRLGYEQYF. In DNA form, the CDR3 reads TGTGCCAGCAGTTTCGGGACTAGCGGGAGAAGGTTGGGCTACGAGCAGTACTTC.

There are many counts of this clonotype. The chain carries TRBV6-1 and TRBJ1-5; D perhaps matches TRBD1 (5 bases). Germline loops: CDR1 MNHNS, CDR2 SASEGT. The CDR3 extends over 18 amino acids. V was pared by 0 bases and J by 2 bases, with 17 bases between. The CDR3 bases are TGTGCCAGCAGTGAAGCGCTTCATGGGGGGTCTGGCAATCAGCCCCAGCATTTT. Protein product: CASSEALHGGSGNQPQHF.

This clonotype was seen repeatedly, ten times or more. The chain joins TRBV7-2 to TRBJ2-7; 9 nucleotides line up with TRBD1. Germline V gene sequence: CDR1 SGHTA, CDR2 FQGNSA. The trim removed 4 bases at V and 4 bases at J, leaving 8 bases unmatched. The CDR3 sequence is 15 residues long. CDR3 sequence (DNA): TGTGCCAGCAGCTCTAGGACAGGGGCGTATTACGAGCAGTACTTC. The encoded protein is CASSSRTGAYYEQYF. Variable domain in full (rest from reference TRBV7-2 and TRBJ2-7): GAGVSQSPSNKVTEKGKDVELRCDPISGHTALYWYRQSLGQGLEFLIYFQGNSAPDKSGLPSDRFSAERTGGSVSTLTIQRTQQEDSAVYLCASSSRTGAYYEQYFGPGTRLTVT.

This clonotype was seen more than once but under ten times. This CDR3 is CASSLSRGRDEQYF. The CDR3 bases are TGTGCCAGCAGCTTGAGTAGAGGGCGGGACGAGCAGTACTTC. This rearrangement joins TRBV7-2 to TRBJ2-7; weak D call: TRBD2 (5 bases). V gave up 3 bases and J gave up 5 bases, with 14 bases separating them. The CDR3 spans 14 residues. CDR1 and CDR2 (germline): SGHTA, FQGNSA.

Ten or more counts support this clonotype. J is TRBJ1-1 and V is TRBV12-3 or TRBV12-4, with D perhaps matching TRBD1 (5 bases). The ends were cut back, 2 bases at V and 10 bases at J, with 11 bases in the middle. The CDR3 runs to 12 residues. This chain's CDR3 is CASSLRGRGAFF. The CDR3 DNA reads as TGTGCCAGCAGTTTAAGGGGAAGGGGAGCTTTCTTT.

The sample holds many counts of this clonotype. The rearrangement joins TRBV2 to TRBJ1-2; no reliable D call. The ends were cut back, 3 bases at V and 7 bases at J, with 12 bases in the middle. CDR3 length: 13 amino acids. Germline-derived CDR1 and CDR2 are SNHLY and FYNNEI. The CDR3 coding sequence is TGTGCCAGCAGTGAGTCGGTCACGGGTGGCTACACCTTC. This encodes CASSESVTGGYTF.

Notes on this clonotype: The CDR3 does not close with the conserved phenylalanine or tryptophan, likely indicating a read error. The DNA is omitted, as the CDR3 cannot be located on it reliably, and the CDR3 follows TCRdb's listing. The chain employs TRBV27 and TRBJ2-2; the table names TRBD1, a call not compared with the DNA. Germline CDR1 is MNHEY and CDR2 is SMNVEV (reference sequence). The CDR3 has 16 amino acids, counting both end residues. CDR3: CASSLPGQGVSGELCL.

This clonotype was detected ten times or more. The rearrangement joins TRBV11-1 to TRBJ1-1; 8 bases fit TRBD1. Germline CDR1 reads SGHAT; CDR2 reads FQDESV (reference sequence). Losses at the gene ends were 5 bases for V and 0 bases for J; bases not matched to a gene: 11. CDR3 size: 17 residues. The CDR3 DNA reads TGTGCCAGCAGCGAAGGCAGGACAGGGATGATGAACACTGAAGCTTTCTTT. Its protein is CASSEGRTGMMNTEAFF. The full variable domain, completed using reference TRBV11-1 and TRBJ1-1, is EAEVAQSPRYKITEKSQAVAFWCDPISGHATLYWYRQILGQGPELLVQFQDESVVDDSQLPKDRFSAERLKGVDSTLKIQPAELGDSAMYLCASSEGRTGMMNTEAFFGQGTRLTVV.

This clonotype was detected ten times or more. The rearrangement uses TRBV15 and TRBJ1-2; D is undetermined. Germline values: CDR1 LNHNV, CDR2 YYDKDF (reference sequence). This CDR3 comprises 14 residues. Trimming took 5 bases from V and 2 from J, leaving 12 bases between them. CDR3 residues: CATSPPQINYGYTF. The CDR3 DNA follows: TGTGCCACCAGCCCCCCCCAAATCAACTATGGCTACACCTTC.

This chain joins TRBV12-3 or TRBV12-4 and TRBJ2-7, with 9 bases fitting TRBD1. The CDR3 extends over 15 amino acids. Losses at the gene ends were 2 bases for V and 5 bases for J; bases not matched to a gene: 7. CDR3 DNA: TGTGCCAGCAGTTTAAGTGGGACAGGGTCCCACGAGCAGTACTTC. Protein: CASSLSGTGSHEQYF.

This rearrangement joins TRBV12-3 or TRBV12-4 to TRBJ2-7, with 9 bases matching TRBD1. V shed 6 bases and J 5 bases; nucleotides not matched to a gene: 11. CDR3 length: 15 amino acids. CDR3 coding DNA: TGTGCCAGCAGCGCCCGGACAGGGGTATTGGACGAGCAGTACTTC. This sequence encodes CASSARTGVLDEQYF.

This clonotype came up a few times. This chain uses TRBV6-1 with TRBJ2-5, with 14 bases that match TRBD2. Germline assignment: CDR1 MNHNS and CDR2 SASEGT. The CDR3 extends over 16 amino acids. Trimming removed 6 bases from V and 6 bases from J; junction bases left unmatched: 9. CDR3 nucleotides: TGTGCCAGCAGCCGAAGACTAGCGGGAGGGTCTCAGACCCAGTACTTC. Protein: CASSRRLAGGSQTQYF.

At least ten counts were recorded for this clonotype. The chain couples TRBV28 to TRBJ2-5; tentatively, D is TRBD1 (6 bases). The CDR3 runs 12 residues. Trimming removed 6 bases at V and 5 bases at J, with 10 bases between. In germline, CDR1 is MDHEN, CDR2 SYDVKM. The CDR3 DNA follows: TGTGCCAGCAGACTACAGGGCGAGACCCAGTACTTC. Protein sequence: CASRLQGETQYF.

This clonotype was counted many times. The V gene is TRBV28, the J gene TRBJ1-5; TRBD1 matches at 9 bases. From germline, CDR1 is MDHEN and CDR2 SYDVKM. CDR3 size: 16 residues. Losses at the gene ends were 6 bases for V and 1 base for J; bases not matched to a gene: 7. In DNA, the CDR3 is TGTGCCAGCAGGCGATCGGACAGGGGAAGCAATCAGCCCCAGCATTTT. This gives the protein CASRRSDRGSNQPQHF.

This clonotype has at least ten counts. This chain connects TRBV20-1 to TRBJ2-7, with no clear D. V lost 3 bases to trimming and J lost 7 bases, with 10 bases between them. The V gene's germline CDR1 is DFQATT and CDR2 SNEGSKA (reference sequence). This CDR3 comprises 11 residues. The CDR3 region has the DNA TGCAGTGCTAGGAGGCTGGGTGAGCAGTACTTC. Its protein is CSARRLGEQYF.

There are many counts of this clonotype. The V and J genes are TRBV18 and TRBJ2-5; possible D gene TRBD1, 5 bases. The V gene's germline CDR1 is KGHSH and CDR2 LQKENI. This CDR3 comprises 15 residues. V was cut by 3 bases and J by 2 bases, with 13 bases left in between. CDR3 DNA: TGTGCCAGCTCACCGTATTCTCGACAGCAAGAGACCCAGTACTTC. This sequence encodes CASSPYSRQQETQYF.

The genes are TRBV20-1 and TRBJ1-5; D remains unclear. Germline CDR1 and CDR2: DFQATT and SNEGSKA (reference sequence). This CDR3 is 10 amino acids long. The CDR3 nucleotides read TGCAGCCATAGCAATCAGCCCCAGCATTTT. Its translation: CSHSNQPQHF.

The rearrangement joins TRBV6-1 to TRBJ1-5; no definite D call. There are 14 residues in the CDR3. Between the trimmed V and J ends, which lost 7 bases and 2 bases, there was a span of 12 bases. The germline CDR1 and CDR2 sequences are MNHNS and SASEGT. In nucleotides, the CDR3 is TGTGCCAGCACCCTGTCGGGAGGCAATCAGCCCCAGCATTTT. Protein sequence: CASTLSGGNQPQHF.

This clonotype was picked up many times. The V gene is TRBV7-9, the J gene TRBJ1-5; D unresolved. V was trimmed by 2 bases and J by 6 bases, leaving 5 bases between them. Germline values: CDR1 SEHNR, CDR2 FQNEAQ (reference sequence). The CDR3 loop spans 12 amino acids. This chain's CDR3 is CASSLKGQPQHF. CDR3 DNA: TGTGCCAGCAGCTTAAAGGGTCAGCCCCAGCATTTT.

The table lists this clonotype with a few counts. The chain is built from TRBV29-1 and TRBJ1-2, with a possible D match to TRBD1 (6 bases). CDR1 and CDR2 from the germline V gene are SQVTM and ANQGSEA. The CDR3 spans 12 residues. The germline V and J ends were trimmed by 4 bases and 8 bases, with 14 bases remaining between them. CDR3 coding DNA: TGCAGCGTTGTCCTCAGGGGAGGAGGCTACACCTTC. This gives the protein CSVVLRGGGYTF. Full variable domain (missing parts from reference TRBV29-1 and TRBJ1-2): SAVISQKPSRDICQRGTSLTIQCQVDSQVTMMFWYRQQPGQSLTLIATANQGSEATYESGFVIDKFPISRPNLTFSTLTVSNMSPEDSSIYLCSVVLRGGGYTFGSGTRLTVV.